Listed here is a single TCR beta chain. Its antigen remains unidentified. Base qualities were left out, and no much larger clone turns up one base away. Explained via the paper, the treatment or condition label denotes: roughly 20 received Ad26.COV2.S at low or high dose, single or two shots; about 5 received placebo; per-sample allocation not given. Repertoires of vaccine and placebo recipients were sequenced from samples collected on day 63 after the first injection. Cohort 1b enrolled 20 to 30 adults aged 18-55 years at a single site in Boston, USA, between 29 July and 7 August 2020. As a vaccine, Ad26.COV2.S was a replication-incompetent adenovirus type 26 vector that expressed a prefusion-stabilized SARS-CoV-2 spike protein derived from the original Wuhan strain. The immunoSEQ Assay was used to sequence TCRbeta CDR3 regions. After extraction, genomic DNA underwent amplification by bias-controlled multiplex PCR, followed by high-throughput sequencing. The study's own analysis went as follows. To quantify the absolute abundance of every unique TCRbeta CDR3 region, sequences were collapsed and filtered. T cell fraction was estimated by normalization of TCRbeta template counts to usable DNA, with usable DNA being measured through amplification of reference genes present in all nucleated cells. Repertoire TCRs were annotated as SARS-CoV-2-specific by exact matching of V gene, CDR3 amino acid sequence and J gene to a known reactive TCR set. The reference SARS-CoV-2 TCR set came from MIRA and was filtered for enrichment in COVID-19-positive ImmuneCODE repertoires, removing public or cross-reactive TCRs. Using the MIRA antigens, annotated TCRs were further analysed by specific ORF or by position within an ORF. Depth was the summed frequency of annotated unique rearrangements, while breadth was defined as annotated unique rearrangements over total unique productive rearrangements. Group comparisons of TCR breadth used two-sided Wilcoxon rank-sum tests. TCRdb mirrors the immuneACCESS table, restricted to in-frame sequences. Some clones are absent from its copies; in checked studies, under half trace to an unresolved V gene, and the reason for the others is unknown. That table supplies the V and J calls and clone size; D and trimming were determined from the DNA. In this sample the table shows roughly 320,000 clones, about 86% of which occur a single time. Of the sample, 1.5% to 2.5% is held by the ten largest clones.

The source of the sample is a study of Ad26.COV2.S vaccination and SARS-CoV-2 variants (dated by TCRdb to 2020 to 2023). Study-wide context: Vaccine-arm donors came from COV1001, a multicentre, randomized, double-blind, placebo-controlled phase I-IIa trial of Ad26.COV2.S in healthy adults. Participants in the trial were split at random into five groups of five each, receiving low-dose or high-dose Ad26.COV2.S once or twice, or else placebo on both occasions. Dosing of Ad26.COV2.S was intramuscular, at either 5x10^10 or 1x10^11 viral particles, delivered as one shot or as two shots spaced 56 days apart. The specificity and breadth of SARS-CoV-2-reactive T cell receptors after Ad26.COV2.S vaccination were assessed by TCRbeta repertoire sequencing. Investigators did not know the trial group allocation while performing experiments and assessing outcomes. A total of around 32 samples were included in the TCR-sequenced set, comprising approximately 20 Ad26.COV2.S vaccine recipients, 5 placebo recipients and 8 SARS-CoV-2 convalescent individuals.

The CDR3 numbers 15 residues from cysteine through phenylalanine. The read is trimmed to its CDR3 DNA, 45 bases read in frame from base 1. In the germline V gene, CDR1 corresponds to SNHLY and CDR2 to FYNNEI. At the junction V is shortened by 7 bases and J by 1 base; bases outside the gene matches: 8. Overall study outcomes, separate from this receptor: Vaccine and placebo recipients had comparable non-spike TCR breadth, which fits with the vaccine containing only spike. Substantial breadth of spike-specific CD8+ and CD4+ T cell responses was reported after vaccination. The authors noted that total T cell responses may have been underestimated by the TCR breadth and depth analyses. Comparing responses between vaccine doses or regimens was not something the study was powered to do. Higher spike-specific TCR breadth was observed in Ad26.COV2.S recipients than in placebo recipients (P = 0.0014).

This chain joins TRBV2 to TRBJ1-1, with 8 bases matching TRBD1. This material consisted of peripheral blood, taken in a trial of Ad26.COV2.S vaccine versus placebo. The TCR originated in a person aged 18 to 65 who received the Ad26.COV2.S COVID-19 vaccine or a placebo. The encoded CDR3 is CASILDRGGNTEAFF. The DNA sequence is as follows: TGTGCCAGCATTTTAGACAGGGGAGGGAACACTGAAGCTTTCTTT. Reference TRBV2 and TRBJ1-1 proteins supply the regions before and after the CDR3; the full variable domain is: EPEVTQTPSHQVTQMGQEVILRCVPISNHLYFYWYRQILGQKVEFLVSFYNNEISEKSEIFDDQFSVERPDGSNFTLKIRSTKLEDSAMYFCASILDRGGNTEAFFGQGTRLTVV.